Presented here are 4 T cell receptor beta chains from one specimen sequenced in a study of cytomegalovirus exposure and HLA in healthy donors. 60 Vbeta and 13 Jbeta primers were used in PCR. Generated by immunoSEQ multiplex PCR, the TCRdb table keeps only in-frame clones and is missing some. The repertoire holds 140,000 to 150,000 clones, 61% seen once, with about 1.7% in the top ten. Sequences were obtained from PBMCs. Receptors were obtained from a male donor in good health and CMV-seronegative.

The V call is TRBV7-3, the J call TRBJ2-1; 15 bases align to TRBD2. Trimming removed 3 bases from V and 15 bases from J; junction bases left unmatched: 6. Germline V lookup: CDR1 SGHTA, CDR2 FQGTGA. CDR3 length: 14 amino acids. The CDR3 coding sequence is TGTGCCAGCAGCTTGGGGACTAGCGGGGGGCCTTCGTTCTTC. Residues: CASSLGTSGGPSFF.

The chain joins TRBV28 to TRBJ1-6; D uncertain. Trimming cost V 6 bases and J 14 bases, with 26 bases left between them. Germline CDR1 is MDHEN and CDR2 is SYDVKM. CDR3 length: 16 amino acids. This CDR3 is CASSLFPQFVAKSLHF. Written as DNA, the CDR3 is TGTGCCAGCAGCCTCTTCCCCCAATTCGTCGCTAAATCCCTCCACTTT.

This clone was seen a few times. The V gene is TRBV4-2, the J gene TRBJ2-7, with unresolved D. CDR3 length: 17 amino acids. Trimming stripped 1 base from V and 4 bases from J, with 20 bases between. The germline gives CDR1 LGHNA, CDR2 YNFKEQ. Here the CDR3 DNA reads TGTGCCAGCAGCCAAGCGGAGAGGTCAGCTGTAGATTACGAGCAGTACTTC. Its translation is CASSQAERSAVDYEQYF.

This clone has a handful of counts. The genes are TRBV27 and TRBJ2-3, with TRBD2 identical over 16 bases. Germline V gene lookup returns CDR1 MNHEY and CDR2 SMNVEV (reference sequence). There are 19 residues in the CDR3. With V trimmed by 4 bases and J by 3 bases, 10 bases remained unmatched. Here the CDR3 reads CASSSLGTSGGAVTDTQYF. Written as DNA, the CDR3 is TGTGCCAGCAGTTCACTCGGGACTAGCGGGGGGGCCGTTACAGATACGCAGTATTTT.